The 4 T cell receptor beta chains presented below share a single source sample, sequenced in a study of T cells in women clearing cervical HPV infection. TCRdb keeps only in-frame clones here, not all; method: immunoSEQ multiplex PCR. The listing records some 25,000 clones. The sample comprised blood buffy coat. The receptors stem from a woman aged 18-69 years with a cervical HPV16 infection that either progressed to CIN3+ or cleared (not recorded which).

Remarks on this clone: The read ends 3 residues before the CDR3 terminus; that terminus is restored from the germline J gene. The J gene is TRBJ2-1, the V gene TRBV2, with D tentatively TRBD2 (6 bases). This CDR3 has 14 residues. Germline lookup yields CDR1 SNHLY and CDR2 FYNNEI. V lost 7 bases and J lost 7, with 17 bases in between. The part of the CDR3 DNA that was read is TGTGCCAGCATAGAAGGTAGCGGTTGGAATGAG. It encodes CASIEGSGWNE. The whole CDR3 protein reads CASIEGSGWNEQFF.

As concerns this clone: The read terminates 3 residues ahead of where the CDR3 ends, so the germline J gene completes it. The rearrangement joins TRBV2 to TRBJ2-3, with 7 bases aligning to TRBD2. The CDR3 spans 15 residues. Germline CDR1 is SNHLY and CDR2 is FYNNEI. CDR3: CASREASGSQETQYF. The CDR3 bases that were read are TGTGCCAGCAGGGAGGCTAGCGGTTCCCAAGAGACG.

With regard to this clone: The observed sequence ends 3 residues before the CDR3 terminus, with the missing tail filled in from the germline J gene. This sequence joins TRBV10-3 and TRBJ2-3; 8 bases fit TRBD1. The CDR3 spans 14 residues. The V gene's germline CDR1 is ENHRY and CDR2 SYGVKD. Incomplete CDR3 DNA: TGTGCCATCAGTAACCAGGGGGCGAGGGAGACG. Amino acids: CAISNQGARET. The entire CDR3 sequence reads CAISNQGARETQYF.

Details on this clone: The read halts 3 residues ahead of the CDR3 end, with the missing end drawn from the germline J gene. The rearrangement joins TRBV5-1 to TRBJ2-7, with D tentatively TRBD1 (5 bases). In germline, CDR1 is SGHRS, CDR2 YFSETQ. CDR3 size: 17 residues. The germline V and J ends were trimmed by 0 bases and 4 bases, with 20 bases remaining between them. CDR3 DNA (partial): TGCGCCAGCAGCTTGGAGGCTTCTCGGACACTTCAATACGAG. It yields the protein CASSLEASRTLQYE. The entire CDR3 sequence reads CASSLEASRTLQYEQYF.